This T cell receptor (beta chain) comes out of a study of tumor-infiltrating lymphocytes in primary liver carcinoma. At the level of the study: The study included patients who were men and women aged 30 to 69 years. Regardless of tissue type, samples showed similar yields of roughly 3.5 to 7.13 million productive TCRbeta reads.

TCR beta cDNA was prepared out of about 530 ng total RNA by means of a constant-region primer. Amplification in three nested multiplex PCR rounds with slightly modified ARM-PCR gave rise to TCR beta libraries. TRBV1-TRBV30 forward primers and a C-beta reverse primer were used in the first two PCR rounds, which each ran for 10 cycles. TCRdb used MiXCR to reprocess the multiplex PCR reads, holding one entry per CDR3 protein. The sample holds 330,000 or so distinct CDR3 sequences, 65% seen once. For this clonotype: No antigen is known for it. Mismatch with germline at one junction end may stem from a read error.

General study findings and limits: Tumor-adjacent and tumor-blood pairs shared less of their repertoires than tumor region pairs shared.

Germline DNA was also extracted, and blood RNA derived from unsorted whole blood. An approximately 4-milliliter peripheral blood sample was collected before surgery. CDR3 length: 15 amino acids. The chain carries TRBV12-3 or TRBV12-4 and TRBJ1-1; 7 bases agree with TRBD1. The source material was peripheral blood. The clonotype originates from a man aged 40-55 years with primary liver carcinoma and hepatitis B virus infection. In DNA, the CDR3 is TGTGCCAGCAGTTTAGGGGGACAGCGAGACACTGAAGTTTTCTTC. Protein sequence: CASSLGGQRDTEVFF.